This entry is about one TCR beta chain. Its antigen remains unknown. This specimen belongs to a study of T-cell memory formation after mild COVID-19. Study outcomes and limitations: Some clones that responded turned up in pre-infection memory, which suggests that cross-reactive memory joined in.

In TCRdb, the 5' RACE reads were re-called with MiXCR into one record per CDR3 protein. The sample holds roughly 510,000 distinct CDR3 sequences, roughly a sixth seen once. Germline-derived CDR1 and CDR2 are LNHDA and SQIVND (reference sequence). The junction had 12 bases not matched to a gene; V was cut back by 6 bases and J by 7 bases. The CDR3 extends over 15 amino acids. Specimen: PBMCs or a T cell subset sorted from them (not recorded which). The source is an adult woman who had mild COVID-19 (a few samples of this study predate the infection). Cell type and time point are not known. The chain employs TRBV19 and TRBJ2-1, with TRBD2 identical over 7 bases. CDR3 in DNA: TGTGCCAGTAGCAGTATTTCGGGGGGAGAGAATGAGCAGTTCTTC. Encoded protein: CASSSISGGENEQFF.